This TCR beta chain comes out of a study of cytomegalovirus exposure and HLA in healthy donors. The CDR3 is made up of 14 amino acids. Germline CDR1 reads MNHNS; CDR2 reads SASEGT. Trimming took 6 bases from V and 0 from J, leaving 11 bases between them. Clones were read by immunoSEQ multiplex PCR, and TCRdb kept only the in-frame ones, dropping some. The data show 71,000 or so clones, approximately 96% seen once. This rearrangement joins TRBV6-1 to TRBJ1-2; maybe TRBD1 (5 bases). This receptor was obtained from a young man in good health and CMV-seropositive. Sample: PBMCs. In DNA, the CDR3 is TGTGCCAGCAGAACAGGCTCAGCTAACTATGGCTACACCTTC. Translation gives CASRTGSANYGYTF.